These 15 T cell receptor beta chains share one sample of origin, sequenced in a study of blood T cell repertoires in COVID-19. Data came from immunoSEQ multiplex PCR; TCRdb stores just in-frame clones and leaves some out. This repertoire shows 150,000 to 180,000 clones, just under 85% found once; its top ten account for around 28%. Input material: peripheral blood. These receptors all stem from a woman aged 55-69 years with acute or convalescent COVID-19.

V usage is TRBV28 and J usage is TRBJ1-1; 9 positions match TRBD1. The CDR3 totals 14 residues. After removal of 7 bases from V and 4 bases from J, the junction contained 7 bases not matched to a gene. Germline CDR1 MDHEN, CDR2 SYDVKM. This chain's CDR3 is CASTTTGGTTEAFF. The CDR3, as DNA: TGTGCCAGCACGACGACAGGGGGAACCACTGAAGCTTTCTTT.

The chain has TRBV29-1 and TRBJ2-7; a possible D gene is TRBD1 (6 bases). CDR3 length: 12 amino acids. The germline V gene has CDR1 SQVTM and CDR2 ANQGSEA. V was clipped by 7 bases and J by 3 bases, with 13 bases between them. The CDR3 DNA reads TGCAGCGCCGCACAGGGTTTCTACGAGCAGTACTTC. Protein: CSAAQGFYEQYF.

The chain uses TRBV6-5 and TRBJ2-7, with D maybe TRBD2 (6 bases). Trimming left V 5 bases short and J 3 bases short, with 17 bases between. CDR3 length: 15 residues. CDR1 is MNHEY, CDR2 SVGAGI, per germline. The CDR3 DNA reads TGTGCCAGCAGTAACCAGGGTGGCGGGGTCTACGAGCAGTACTTC. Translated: CASSNQGGGVYEQYF.

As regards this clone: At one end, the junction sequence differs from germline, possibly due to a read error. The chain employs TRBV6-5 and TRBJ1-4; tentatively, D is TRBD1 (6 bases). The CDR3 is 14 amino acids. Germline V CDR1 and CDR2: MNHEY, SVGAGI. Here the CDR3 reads CESWDTATNEKLFF. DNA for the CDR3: TGCGAGAGTTGGGACACAGCAACTAATGAAAAACTGTTTTTT.

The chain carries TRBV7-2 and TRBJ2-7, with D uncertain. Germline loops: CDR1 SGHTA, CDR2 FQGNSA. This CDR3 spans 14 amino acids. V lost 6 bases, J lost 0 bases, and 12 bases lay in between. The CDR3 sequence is CASSSVLSSYEQYV. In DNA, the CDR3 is TGTGCCAGCAGTTCGGTCTTAAGCTCCTACGAGCAGTACGTC.

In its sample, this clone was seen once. The CDR3 loop reads CASSYGGTGNQPQHF. The CDR3 bases are TGTGCCAGCAGCTACGGAGGGACAGGGAATCAGCCCCAGCATTTT. This chain connects TRBV5-4 to TRBJ1-5, with 9 bases lining up with TRBD1. Per the germline V gene, CDR1 is SGHNT and CDR2 is YYREEE (reference sequence). This CDR3 has 15 amino acids. V lost 3 bases to trimming and J lost 4 bases; unmatched junction nucleotides: 5.

The CDR3 DNA reads as TGCGCCAGCAGCTTGGGGCGAAACAGGGGAGATACGCAGTATTTT. Protein product: CASSLGRNRGDTQYF. This chain joins TRBV5-1 and TRBJ2-3; 7 bases are shared with TRBD1. The CDR3 has 15 amino acids. The V and J ends lost 0 bases and 5 bases, in that order; junction bases with no gene match: 6. Germline-derived CDR1 and CDR2 are SGHRS and YFSETQ. Together with reference TRBV5-1 and TRBJ2-3, the CDR3 gives the full variable domain: KAGVTQTPRYLIKTRGQQVTLSCSPISGHRSVSWYQQTPGQGLQFLFEYFSETQRNKGNFPGRFSGRQFSNSRSEMNVSTLELGDSALYLCASSLGRNRGDTQYFGPGTRLTVL.

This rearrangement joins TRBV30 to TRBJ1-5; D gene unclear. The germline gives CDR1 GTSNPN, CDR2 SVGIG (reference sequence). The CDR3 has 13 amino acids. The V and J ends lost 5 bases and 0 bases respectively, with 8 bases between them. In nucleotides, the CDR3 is TGTGCCTGGGGCCAGTCTAGCAATCAGCCCCAGCATTTT. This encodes CAWGQSSNQPQHF.

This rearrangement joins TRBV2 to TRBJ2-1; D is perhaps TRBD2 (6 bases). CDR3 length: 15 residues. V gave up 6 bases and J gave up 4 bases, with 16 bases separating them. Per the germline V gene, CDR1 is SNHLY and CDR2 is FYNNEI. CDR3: CASRGLRGSYNEQFF. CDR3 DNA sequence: TGTGCCAGCAGGGGACTGCGGGGTAGTTACAATGAGCAGTTCTTC.

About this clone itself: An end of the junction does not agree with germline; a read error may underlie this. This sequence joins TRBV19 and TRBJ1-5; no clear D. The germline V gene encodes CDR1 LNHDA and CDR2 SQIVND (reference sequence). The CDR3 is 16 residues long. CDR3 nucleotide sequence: TGTGCCAGTAGTTTAGACACCCGGTGGAGCAATCAGCCCCAGCATTTT. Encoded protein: CASSLDTRWSNQPQHF.

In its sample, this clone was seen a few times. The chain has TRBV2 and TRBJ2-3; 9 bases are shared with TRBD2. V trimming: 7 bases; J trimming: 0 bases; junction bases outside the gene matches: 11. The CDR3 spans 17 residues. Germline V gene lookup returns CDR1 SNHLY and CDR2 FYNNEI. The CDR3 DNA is TGTGCCAGCAAGTGGGCTAGCGGGGCGGGGAGCACAGATACGCAGTATTTT. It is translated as CASKWASGAGSTDTQYF.

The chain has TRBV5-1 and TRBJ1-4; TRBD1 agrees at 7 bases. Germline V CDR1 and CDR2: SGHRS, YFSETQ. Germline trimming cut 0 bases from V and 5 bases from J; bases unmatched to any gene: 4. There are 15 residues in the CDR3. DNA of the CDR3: TGCGCCAGCAGCTTGGAACAGGGGCCCAATGAAAAACTGTTTTTT. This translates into CASSLEQGPNEKLFF.

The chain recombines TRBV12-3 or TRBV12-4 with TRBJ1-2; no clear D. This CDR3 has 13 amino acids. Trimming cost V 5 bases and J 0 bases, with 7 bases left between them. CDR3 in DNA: TGTGCCAGCAGTCAGCGACCTAACTATGGCTACACCTTC. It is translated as CASSQRPNYGYTF.

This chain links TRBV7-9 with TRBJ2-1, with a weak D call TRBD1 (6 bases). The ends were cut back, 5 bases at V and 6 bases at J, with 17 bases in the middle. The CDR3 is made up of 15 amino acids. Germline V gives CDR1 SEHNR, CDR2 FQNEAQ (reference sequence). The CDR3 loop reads CASSHYTTGRNEQFF. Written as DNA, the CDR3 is TGTGCCAGCAGCCACTATACTACAGGGCGCAATGAGCAGTTCTTC.

The DNA of the CDR3 is TGTGCCAGTACCCGAGAGACAGGATCCTCACCCCTCCACTTT. It encodes CASTRETGSSPLHF. V and J are TRBV19 and TRBJ1-6, with D possibly matching TRBD1 (6 bases). The CDR3 spans 14 residues. The ends were cut back, 7 bases at V and 10 bases at J, with 17 bases in the middle. Germline CDR1 LNHDA, CDR2 SQIVND (reference sequence).